The 3 T cell receptor beta chains presented below share a single source sample, sequenced in a study of T cell clusters in autoimmune cytopenias. Some 34,000 genome equivalents of blood DNA were amplified for TRB. Multiplex touch-down PCR amplified TRB using TRB-A and TRB-B pools in one tube. TCRdb re-called the multiplex PCR reads and gives one entry per CDR3 protein, without DNA. The sample is made up of about 12,000 distinct CDR3 sequences, and the top ten hold about a quarter of it. This sample also belongs to another study, concerning T cell repertoires in aging, cancer and after chemotherapy.

The sample consisted of peripheral blood. The receptors shown here come from a human donor in good health.

This sequence joins TRBV19 and TRBJ1-2; the TCRdb D gene call, TRBD1, has no DNA to confirm it. CDR1 and CDR2 from the germline V gene are LNHDA and SQIVND (reference sequence). This CDR3 is built from 11 residues. The CDR3 loop reads CASQSGRGYTF.

The chain carries TRBV6-1 and TRBJ2-7; TCRdb reports TRBD1, a call that lacks DNA to check it against. This CDR3 spans 11 amino acids. Germline V gene data show CDR1 as MNHNS and CDR2 as SASEGT. CDR3: CASRQGGEQYF.

By frequency, this clonotype registers medium-sized. V usage is TRBV15 and J usage is TRBJ2-1. The CDR3 extends over 15 amino acids. The germline CDR1 and CDR2 sequences are LNHNV and YYDKDF (reference sequence). The CDR3 sequence: CATSRDPESYNEQFF.